These 10 T cell receptor beta chains share one sample of origin, sequenced in a study of blood T cell repertoires in COVID-19. Profiling relied on immunoSEQ multiplex PCR, and the TCRdb table lists in-frame clones only, not all of them. The sample carries about 130,000 clones, 81% recorded once. Material for sequencing was peripheral blood. These receptors were collected from a man in his thirties or forties with COVID-19, enrolled during active disease.

Details on this clone: The junction does not match germline at one end; this may be a read error. The chain joins TRBV7-9 to TRBJ2-7; 7 nucleotides agree with TRBD1. Germline-derived CDR1 and CDR2 are SEHNR and FQNEAQ (reference sequence). The length of the CDR3 is 12 residues. Here the CDR3 DNA reads TGTGCCAGCAGCGTTACCGGGACAGAATATACTTTC. Its translation is CASSVTGTEYTF. Combining the CDR3 with reference TRBV7-9 and TRBJ2-7 gives the whole variable domain DTGVSQNPRHKITKRGQNVTFRCDPISEHNRLYWYRQTLGQGPEFLTYFQNEAQLEKSRLLSDRFSAERPKGSFSTLEIQRTEQGDSAMYLCASSVTGTEYTFGPGTRLTVT.

The chain is built from TRBV7-8 and TRBJ1-6, with 9 bases aligning to TRBD1. CDR1 is SGHVS, CDR2 FQNEAQ, per germline. V shed 3 bases, J shed 9 bases, and the junction held 6 bases outside the gene matches. CDR3 size: 15 residues. CDR3 sequence (DNA): TGTGCCAGCAGCTTTTCTGCGGACAGGGGTTCACCCCTCCACTTT. Amino acid sequence: CASSFSADRGSPLHF.

The V and J genes are TRBV7-6 and TRBJ1-2; 7 bases match TRBD1. Losses at the gene ends were 4 bases for V and 0 bases for J; bases not matched to a gene: 11. CDR3 size: 17 residues. The germline CDR1 and CDR2 sequences are SGHVS and FNYEAQ. The CDR3 loop reads CASSSGSRQGSNYGYTF. The CDR3 bases are TGTGCCAGCAGCTCCGGTAGTAGACAGGGATCTAACTATGGCTACACCTTC. The variable domain in full, with the rest retrieved from reference TRBV7-6 and TRBJ1-2, is GAGVSQSPRYKVTKRGQDVALRCDPISGHVSLYWYRQALGQGPEFLTYFNYEAQQDKSGLPNDRFSAERPEGSISTLTIQRTEQRDSAMYRCASSSGSRQGSNYGYTFGSGTRLTVV.

This clone occurred once. V and J are TRBV30 and TRBJ1-5; 7 bases agree with TRBD1. J lost 6 bases, V lost 0 bases, and 8 bases had no gene match. This CDR3 has 15 amino acids. Germline CDR1 is GTSNPN and CDR2 is SVGIG (reference sequence). CDR3 loop: CAWSVEGAPLQPQHF. In DNA, the CDR3 is TGTGCCTGGAGTGTAGAGGGGGCCCCACTTCAGCCCCAGCATTTT.

The rearrangement joins TRBV29-1 to TRBJ1-2; a weak D match, TRBD1 (5 bases). Germline CDR1 is SQVTM and CDR2 is ANQGSEA. There are 14 residues in the CDR3. Trimming pared 4 bases from V and 3 bases from J, leaving 15 bases between. CDR3 loop: CSVVWGGKHYGYTF. In DNA, the CDR3 is TGCAGCGTTGTTTGGGGGGGAAAGCACTATGGCTACACCTTC.

The genes are TRBV4-1 and TRBJ2-1; no clear D. CDR1 and CDR2 from the germline V gene are MGHRA and YSYEKL. This CDR3 is 16 amino acids long. The V end lost 0 bases, the J end lost 3 bases, and 12 bases lay between the germline ends. The CDR3 nucleotides read TGCGCCAGCAGCCAAGATAACTCCGCATACTACAATGAGCAGTTCTTC. Translating it yields CASSQDNSAYYNEQFF.

CDR3 sequence: CSVKRRTGTVEGNEQFF. The CDR3 region has the DNA TGCAGCGTTAAGAGGAGAACCGGGACAGTTGAGGGCAATGAGCAGTTCTTC. This rearrangement joins TRBV29-1 to TRBJ2-1, with TRBD1 matching over 7 bases. Germline CDR1 reads SQVTM; CDR2 reads ANQGSEA. The trim removed 5 bases at V and 6 bases at J, leaving 19 bases unmatched. The CDR3 covers 17 residues.

Remarks on this clone: The same CDR3 can be traced to other DNA sequences in this sample. This chain joins TRBV28 and TRBJ1-4, with TRBD1 matching over 9 bases. The V and J ends lost 7 bases and 7 bases, in that order; junction bases with no gene match: 19. The germline V gene has CDR1 MDHEN and CDR2 SYDVKM. The CDR3 length is 18 residues. CDR3 in amino acids: CASTPGGQGGKRSEKLFF. CDR3 nucleotide sequence: TGTGCCAGCACCCCTGGGGGACAGGGAGGGAAGCGGAGTGAAAAACTGTTTTTT.

J is TRBJ2-7 and V is TRBV30, with a tentative D call TRBD1 (6 bases). The CDR3 consists of 12 residues. Looked up from germline, CDR1 is GTSNPN and CDR2 is SVGIG (reference sequence). V shed 0 bases and J shed 6 bases, with 9 bases lying between them. In nucleotides, the CDR3 is TGTGCCTGGAGTGTACAGGGCGGCGAGCAGTACTTC. Translated, it gives CAWSVQGGEQYF.

There are a few counts of this clone. The rearrangement joins TRBV27 to TRBJ2-7, with TRBD1 matching over 10 bases. With 5 bases clipped from V and 2 bases from J, the junction kept 6 bases outside the gene matches. Germline V gene data show CDR1 as MNHEY and CDR2 as SMNVEV (reference sequence). There are 15 residues in the CDR3. The CDR3 sequence is CASSPSGQGAYEQYF. The DNA for the CDR3 is TGTGCCAGCAGTCCATCAGGACAGGGGGCCTACGAGCAGTACTTC.